A single sample is the source of the 10 T cell receptor beta chains below, sequenced in a study of T cells in Graves' hyperthyroidism and ophthalmopathy. Regions amplified from RNA transcripts were the TCR beta CDR3 regions. HTBI primers were the set used in a first-round RT-PCR of the TCR CDR3. TCRdb itself ran the multiplex PCR reads through MiXCR, one entry per CDR3 protein. The sample contains a few hundred thousand distinct CDR3 sequences, approximately 15% of which appear only once. Specimen: blood. All receptors derive from a woman aged 40 to 50 with Graves' ophthalmopathy.

Note on this clonotype: A junction boundary mismatches the germline segment, possibly from a read error. The V and J genes are TRBV5-1 and TRBJ1-1; D is uncertain. From germline, CDR1 is SGHRS and CDR2 YFSETQ. The CDR3 length is 14 residues. In nucleotides, the CDR3 is TGCGCCGGCAGCTTGGCTACGGAGAACACTGAAGCTTTCTTT. Translating it yields CAGSLATENTEAFF.

This clonotype showed up many times. V and J are TRBV6-1 and TRBJ2-1, with D perhaps matching TRBD2 (6 bases). Per the germline V gene, CDR1 is MNHNS and CDR2 is SASEGT. The CDR3 covers 17 residues. Trimming removed 6 bases at V and 0 bases at J, with 18 bases between. The CDR3 loop is CASSRALARSSYNEQFF. The DNA of the CDR3 is TGTGCCAGCAGCCGCGCACTAGCTCGGAGCTCCTACAATGAGCAGTTCTTC.

The gene calls are TRBV5-1 and TRBJ2-1, with 7 bases fitting TRBD1. The CDR3 consists of 15 residues. V dropped 4 bases and J dropped 6; count of bases not matched to a gene: 10. Germline V gene sequence: CDR1 SGHRS, CDR2 YFSETQ. In DNA form, the CDR3 reads TGCGCCAGCAGCCCGCCGGGGACAGTGGTCAATGAGCAGTTCTTC. Its translation is CASSPPGTVVNEQFF.

The J gene is TRBJ1-5, the V gene TRBV6-1, with TRBD1 matching over 10 bases. The germline CDR1 and CDR2 sequences are MNHNS and SASEGT. With 4 bases clipped from V and 8 bases from J, the junction kept 8 bases outside the gene matches. The CDR3 length is 15 residues. This chain's CDR3 is CASSARDRGFEPQHF. CDR3 bases: TGTGCCAGCAGTGCCCGGGACAGGGGCTTCGAGCCCCAGCATTTT.

This clonotype was detected a few times. V gene TRBV18 combines with J gene TRBJ1-2, with 7 bases identical to TRBD1. Trimming at V came to 1 base and at J to 1 base, leaving 6 bases not matched to a gene. CDR1 and CDR2 (germline): KGHSH, LQKENI. The CDR3 has 16 residues. CDR3 in DNA: TGTGCCAGCTCACCACAAGGGGGCCGGAGTAACTATGGCTACACCTTC. It encodes CASSPQGGRSNYGYTF.

In the case of this clonotype: Just one base apart from a much larger clone, this may be a read error. J is TRBJ2-7 and V is TRBV11-3; D not certain. CDR3 length equals 15 residues. Germline CDR1 SGHNT, CDR2 YENEEA. The germline V and J ends were trimmed by 5 bases and 2 bases, with 16 bases remaining between them. This CDR3 reads CASSTPSPKAYEQYF. The CDR3 region has the DNA TGTGCCAGCAGCACACCCTCGCCCAAGGCCTACGAGCAGTACTTC.

The rearrangement uses TRBV6-2 or TRBV6-3 and TRBJ2-2; unclear D gene. The CDR3 spans 14 residues. V was pared by 7 bases and J by 8 bases, with 17 bases between. The germline V gene encodes CDR1 MNHEY and CDR2 SVGEGT. Here the CDR3 DNA reads TGTGCCAGCAAGTTAAGGACCACCTCGGGGGAGCTGTTTTTT. Translation gives CASKLRTTSGELFF.

This clonotype showed up just a few times. The chain employs TRBV12-3 or TRBV12-4 and TRBJ2-1, with a tentative D call TRBD2 (5 bases). V lost 3 bases and J 2 bases, leaving 11 bases between the germline ends. The CDR3 has 15 amino acids. DNA of the CDR3: TGTGCCAGCAGTTTGCGGAGGTCCCCCTACAATGAGCAGTTCTTC. Residues: CASSLRRSPYNEQFF.

This clonotype was found many times. The V call is TRBV12-3 or TRBV12-4, the J call TRBJ2-7; TRBD2 aligns across 9 bases. V gave up 4 bases and J gave up 2 bases; unmatched junction bases: 3. This CDR3 is built from 14 residues. In nucleotides, the CDR3 is TGTGCCAGCAGTTCGTCTAGCGGGACCTACGAGCAGTACTTC. Its translation: CASSSSSGTYEQYF.

The chain employs TRBV6-6 and TRBJ2-5; 12 bases agree with TRBD2. Germline trimming cut 0 bases from V and 6 bases from J; bases unmatched to any gene: 2. Per the germline V gene, CDR1 is MNHNY and CDR2 is SVGAGI (reference sequence). CDR3 size: 15 residues. The CDR3 DNA reads as TGTGCCAGCAGTTACTCGACTAGCGGGGGTCAGACCCAGTACTTC. Amino acid sequence: CASSYSTSGGQTQYF.